Below are 11 T cell receptor beta chains sequenced from a single sample in a study of cytomegalovirus exposure and HLA in healthy donors. Primers: 60 Vbeta forward and 13 Jbeta reverse. TCRdb's table, derived via immunoSEQ multiplex PCR, lists solely in-frame clones and lacks some. Among some 89,000 clones listed, 78% were seen once. The sample consisted of PBMCs. The receptors were sampled from a woman aged 40 to 49 in good health and CMV-seropositive.

The chain carries TRBV28 and TRBJ1-2, with D perhaps TRBD1 (5 bases). V was shortened by 6 bases and J by 1 base, with 18 bases between the two germline ends. Germline V lookup: CDR1 MDHEN, CDR2 SYDVKM. This CDR3 has 16 residues. The CDR3 sequence is CASSPNDGGDNYGYTF. For the CDR3, the DNA is TGTGCCAGCAGCCCCAACGACGGGGGGGATAACTATGGCTACACCTTC.

The chain is built from TRBV4-1 and TRBJ2-7; TRBD2 matches at 11 bases. V lost 4 bases and J lost 3; bases outside the gene matches: 2. Per germline, CDR1 MGHRA and CDR2 YSYEKL. The CDR3 is 14 residues long. CDR3 amino acids: CASSRLAGNYEQYF. Written as DNA, the CDR3 is TGCGCCAGCAGCCGACTAGCGGGAAACTACGAGCAGTACTTC.

This clone was observed once. J is TRBJ2-7 and V is TRBV13; D possibly corresponds to TRBD2 (5 bases). CDR1 and CDR2 from the germline V gene are PRHDT and FYEKMQ (reference sequence). V lost 5 bases to trimming and J lost 3 bases, with 14 bases between them. The CDR3 totals 14 residues. For the CDR3, the DNA is TGTGCCAGCAGCCTCGACACCGCGGGCTACGAGCAGTACTTC. It is translated as CASSLDTAGYEQYF. Looking up the rest from reference TRBV13 and TRBJ2-7 gives the full variable domain: AAGVIQSPRHLIKEKRETATLKCYPIPRHDTVYWYQQGPGQDPQFLISFYEKMQSDKGSIPDRFSAQQFSDYHSELNMSSLELGDSALYFCASSLDTAGYEQYFGPGTRLTVT.

CDR3 in amino acids: CASSHEETQYF. In DNA form, the CDR3 reads TGTGCCAGCAGCCATGAAGAGACCCAGTACTTC. V and J are TRBV7-9 and TRBJ2-5, with D hard to call. The CDR3 runs to 11 residues. The germline V and J ends were trimmed by 5 bases and 3 bases, with 4 bases remaining between them. The germline V gene has CDR1 SEHNR and CDR2 FQNEAQ (reference sequence).

This chain uses TRBV11-3 with TRBJ1-1; 8 positions agree with TRBD1. CDR1 and CDR2 (germline): SGHNT, YENEEA. CDR3 length: 13 residues. With V trimmed by 4 bases and J by 6 bases, 4 bases remained unmatched. CDR3 sequence reads: CASSSLTGAEAFF. The CDR3 DNA reads TGTGCCAGCAGCTCCCTGACAGGGGCTGAAGCTTTCTTT.

The chain recombines TRBV5-1 with TRBJ1-6, with 7 bases that match TRBD1. Germline assignment: CDR1 SGHRS and CDR2 YFSETQ. J gave up 2 bases and V 0 bases, and 2 bases lay outside the gene matches. This CDR3 region has 16 residues. CDR3 nucleotide sequence: TGCGCCAGCAGCTTGGCCGGGACAGCCTATAATTCACCCCTCCACTTT. Translated, it gives CASSLAGTAYNSPLHF. Supplemented by reference TRBV5-1 and TRBJ1-6, the full variable domain reads KAGVTQTPRYLIKTRGQQVTLSCSPISGHRSVSWYQQTPGQGLQFLFEYFSETQRNKGNFPGRFSGRQFSNSRSEMNVSTLELGDSALYLCASSLAGTAYNSPLHFGNGTRLTVT.

The rearrangement joins TRBV7-8 to TRBJ2-7; D might be TRBD1 (6 bases). V lost 1 base and J lost 2, with 18 bases in between. The CDR3 runs 17 residues. Germline CDR1 reads SGHVS; CDR2 reads FQNEAQ. CDR3 loop: CASSLVLQTGSTYEQYF. Here the CDR3 DNA reads TGTGCCAGCAGCTTAGTCCTCCAGACAGGTTCTACCTACGAGCAGTACTTC. The variable domain in full, completed from reference TRBV7-8 and TRBJ2-7, reads GAGVSQSPRYKVAKRGQDVALRCDPISGHVSLFWYQQALGQGPEFLTYFQNEAQLDKSGLPSDRFFAERPEGSVSTLKIQRTQQEDSAVYLCASSLVLQTGSTYEQYFGPGTRLTVT.

The genes are TRBV29-1 and TRBJ1-2, with TRBD1 matching 7 bases. The germline gives CDR1 SQVTM, CDR2 ANQGSEA. The CDR3 length is 12 residues. The trim removed 6 bases at V and 6 bases at J, leaving 7 bases unmatched. The DNA for the CDR3 is TGCAGCGTCTATGGGACAGCCGATGGCTACACCTTC. Encoded protein: CSVYGTADGYTF.

The rearrangement joins TRBV9 to TRBJ2-3, with D possibly TRBD2 on 5 matching bases. The CDR3 is made up of 13 amino acids. The germline CDR1 and CDR2 sequences are SGDLS and YYNGEE. The ends were cut back, 3 bases at V and 8 bases at J, with 13 bases in the middle. In DNA form, the CDR3 reads TGTGCCAGCAGCGCCCCCCTTGAGGGTACGCAGTATTTT. Its protein is CASSAPLEGTQYF.

The rearrangement uses TRBV19 and TRBJ1-3; D is ambiguous. The CDR3 loop spans 14 amino acids. V was cut by 5 bases and J by 3 bases, with 11 bases left in between. Germline-derived CDR1 and CDR2 are LNHDA and SQIVND (reference sequence). The CDR3 sequence: CASSDDKDGNTIYF. CDR3 nucleotides: TGTGCCAGTAGTGACGACAAAGATGGAAACACCATATATTTT.

CDR3 in amino acids: CASSTTVENQPQHF. For the CDR3, the DNA is TGTGCCAGTAGTACGACAGTGGAGAATCAGCCCCAGCATTTT. J is TRBJ1-5 and V is TRBV19; TRBD1 is a possible D gene (5 bases). CDR3 length: 14 amino acids. The V end lost 4 bases, the J end lost 4 bases, and 11 bases lay between the germline ends. In germline, CDR1 is LNHDA, CDR2 SQIVND (reference sequence).